This entry describes one T cell receptor (beta chain). Its antigen is still unknown. TCRdb passed the 5' RACE reads through MiXCR, listing each CDR3 protein once. The sample has around 130,000 distinct CDR3 sequences, more than 15% seen once. This sample was included in a study of T-cell memory formation after mild COVID-19. Study results and caveats: The second-wave clones peaking on day 37 were not confirmed as SARS-CoV-2-specific.

Trimming took 0 bases from V and 5 from J; bases not matched to a gene: 1. The CDR3 spans 14 residues. The germline gives CDR1 SGHRS, CDR2 YFSETQ. Sequencing was performed on PBMCs or a T cell subset sorted from them (not recorded which). The chain carries TRBV5-1 and TRBJ2-3; 9 nucleotides agree with TRBD2. The source is a man between 18 and 35 years old who had mild COVID-19 (a few samples of this study predate the infection). Cell type and time point are not known. CDR3 in amino acids: CASSLVSGGDTQYF. The CDR3 DNA follows: TGCGCCAGCAGCTTGGTTAGCGGGGGAGATACGCAGTATTTT.